The clone carrying this T cell receptor (beta chain) was detected many times. The ends were cut back, 2 bases at V and 0 bases at J, with 7 bases in the middle. Germline values: CDR1 MNHEY, CDR2 SVGEGT. The length of the CDR3 is 14 residues. Graves' hyperthyroidism is called stable when ophthalmopathy does not progress within 18 months. The data stem from a study of T cells in Graves' hyperthyroidism and ophthalmopathy. RNA transcripts yielded amplified TCR beta CDR3 regions. HTBI primers were used for first-round RT-PCR of the TCR CDR3. TCRdb re-derived calls from the multiplex PCR reads in MiXCR, one entry per CDR3 protein. The sample has approximately 430,000 distinct CDR3 sequences; about a sixth are singletons.

This sequence joins TRBV6-2 or TRBV6-3 and TRBJ1-1; D not resolved. Sample: blood. This TCR was recovered from a woman between 18 and 30 years old with Graves' hyperthyroidism. This chain's CDR3 is CASSYPAMNTEAFF. CDR3 in DNA: TGTGCCAGCAGTTACCCTGCGATGAACACTGAAGCTTTCTTT.